The clone carrying this T cell receptor beta chain was detected ten times or more. Its antigen is as yet unknown. J lost 8 bases, V lost 5 bases, and 4 bases had no gene match. CDR3 length: 14 residues. Germline V gene data show CDR1 as MNHEY and CDR2 as SVGEGT. Making TCR cDNA involved 5'RACE template switching, which added UMIs and a universal primer site. TCRdb re-called the 5' RACE reads with MiXCR, one entry per CDR3 protein. The sample yields hundreds of thousands of distinct CDR3 sequences, about a sixth seen once. This record belongs to a study of T cells after yellow fever vaccination. Study observations and caveats: Bulk-population clonotypes that are abundant could appear as contaminants in FACS-sorted repertoires. Post-booster reappearance was seen for most primary-vaccination clones (around 96% CD4, 88% CD8). There was a small share of clonotypes that showed up in both the CD4 and CD8 compartments.

The chain carries TRBV6-2 or TRBV6-3 and TRBJ2-1; TRBD1 agrees at 12 bases. The material sequenced was PBMCs, taken less than 6 days after the first yellow fever vaccination. This receptor was taken from a man aged 18 to 29 who received the YFV17D yellow fever vaccine. DNA for the CDR3: TGTGCCAGCAGTGGCGGGACAGGGGGCTATGAGCAGTTCTTC. Translated: CASSGGTGGYEQFF.